This is a list of T cell receptor beta chains from one sample in a study of blood T cell repertoires in COVID-19. Only in-frame clones appear in the TCRdb table, and some are missing; sequencing was by immunoSEQ multiplex PCR. The table records approximately 120,000 clones, around 90% of them present only once. The sequencing sample was made of peripheral blood. Receptors originate from a man over 45 with COVID-19, enrolled during active disease. The CDR3 runs from the conserved cysteine through the conserved F or W. The D gene is left open where the match is weak. Size is stated for part of the rows, as once, few or many counts, or as a class when the clone is expanded.

TRBD1,TRBV5-1,-,13,TRBJ1-2,CASSFEGAIGYTF,TGCGCCAGCAGCTTCGAGGGGGCGATAGGCTACACCTTC
-,TRBV3-1/TRBV3-2,-,15,TRBJ2-2,CASSRVLRNTGELFF,TGTGCCAGCAGTCGCGTATTACGAAACACCGGGGAGCTGTTTTTT
TRBD1,TRBV18,once,19,TRBJ1-3,CASSALPGTGTLGGNTIYF,TGTGCCAGCTCAGCCCTACCCGGGACAGGGACCTTGGGAGGAAACACCATATATTTT
TRBD2,TRBV3-1/TRBV3-2,-,14,TRBJ2-1,CASRQTSGRNEQFF,TGTGCCAGCAGACAGACTAGCGGCCGGAATGAGCAGTTCTTC
-,TRBV28,once,14,TRBJ2-7,CASSFRGGSYEQYF,TGTGCCAGCAGTTTCAGGGGTGGGAGCTACGAGCAGTACTTC
-,TRBV11-3,-,15,TRBJ2-5,CASSLEGNGGETQYF,TGTGCCAGCAGCTTAGAGGGTAATGGAGGGGAGACCCAGTACTTC
TRBD1,TRBV5-6,-,14,TRBJ1-4,CASSQQGAGEKLFF,TGTGCCAGCAGCCAACAGGGGGCCGGTGAAAAACTGTTTTTT
-,TRBV7-2,-,15,TRBJ2-1,CASSFDRGRHNEQFF,TGTGCCAGCAGCTTTGACCGCGGTAGGCATAATGAGCAGTTCTTC
-,TRBV7-2,-,15,TRBJ2-1,CASSLIGSSYNEQFF,TGTGCCAGCAGCTTAATCGGGAGCTCCTACAATGAGCAGTTCTTC
TRBD1,TRBV5-1,once,14,TRBJ2-3,CASRTGQSTDTQYF,TGCGCCAGCCGGACGGGACAGAGCACAGATACGCAGTATTTT
TRBD1,TRBV7-2,-,15,TRBJ2-7,CASSQIRDRGDEQYF,TGTGCCAGCAGCCAAATACGGGACAGGGGCGACGAGCAGTACTTC
-,TRBV9,-,15,TRBJ1-2,CASSERTGGAYGYTF,TGTGCCAGCAGCGAACGGACGGGTGGGGCCTATGGCTACACCTTC
-,TRBV21-1,once,16,TRBJ1-4,CASSKGAQGFNEKLFF,TGTGCCAGCAGCAAAGGGGCACAGGGGTTTAATGAAAAACTGTTTTTT
-,TRBV25-1,-,15,TRBJ2-5,CASSAPGQGKETQYF,TGTGCCAGCAGTGCACCGGGCCAGGGGAAAGAGACCCAGTACTTC
TRBD2,TRBV7-2,-,15,TRBJ2-7,CASSLGLASSYEQYF,TGTGCCAGCAGCTTGGGACTAGCGAGCTCCTACGAGCAGTACTTC
-,TRBV29-1,-,12,TRBJ2-7,CSAKTGTYEQYF,TGCAGCGCCAAGACAGGCACCTACGAGCAGTACTTC
TRBD1,TRBV6-6,-,18,TRBJ1-2,CASSPPYRGPGVDYGYTF,TGTGCCAGCAGTCCACCATACAGGGGGCCCGGTGTCGACTATGGCTACACCTTC
-,TRBV10-3,-,16,TRBJ2-2,CAISDGAGAGTGELFF,TGTGCCATCAGCGATGGTGCAGGGGCTGGGACCGGGGAGCTGTTTTTT
-,TRBV5-4,-,14,TRBJ1-2,CASSSVRGDYGYTF,TGTGCCAGCAGCTCAGTTCGGGGAGACTATGGCTACACCTTC
TRBD1,TRBV11-2,-,15,TRBJ1-5,CASSQGQGVGQPQHF,TGTGCCAGCAGTCAGGGACAGGGAGTGGGTCAGCCCCAGCATTTT
-,TRBV6-5,-,11,TRBJ2-7,CASKRGVEQYF,TGTGCCAGCAAGCGAGGTGTAGAGCAGTACTTC
-,TRBV30,-,15,TRBJ1-2,CAWSPNTSSNYGYTF,TGTGCCTGGAGTCCCAACACGTCCTCTAACTATGGCTACACCTTC
TRBD2,TRBV29-1,once,14,TRBJ2-7,CSVALLAGVYEQYF,TGCAGCGTCGCACTACTAGCGGGAGTTTACGAGCAGTACTTC
-,TRBV9,-,14,TRBJ1-1,CASSVGGENTEAFF,TGTGCCAGCAGCGTAGGCGGAGAGAACACTGAAGCTTTCTTT
-,TRBV6-5,-,14,TRBJ1-1,CATKSLAVNTEAFF,TGTGCCACCAAAAGTTTGGCGGTGAACACTGAAGCTTTCTTT
TRBD2,TRBV10-3,-,17,TRBJ2-3,CAISESRTSGTTDTQYF,TGTGCCATCAGTGAGTCACGGACTAGCGGGACCACAGATACGCAGTATTTT
-,TRBV5-1,-,14,TRBJ1-1,CASSLGGIGTEAFF,TGCGCCAGCAGCCTTGGCGGGATTGGCACTGAAGCTTTCTTT
TRBD1,TRBV27,-,15,TRBJ2-1,CASSPRTGPVYEQFF,TGTGCCAGCAGTCCGCGGACAGGGCCGGTGTATGAGCAGTTCTTC